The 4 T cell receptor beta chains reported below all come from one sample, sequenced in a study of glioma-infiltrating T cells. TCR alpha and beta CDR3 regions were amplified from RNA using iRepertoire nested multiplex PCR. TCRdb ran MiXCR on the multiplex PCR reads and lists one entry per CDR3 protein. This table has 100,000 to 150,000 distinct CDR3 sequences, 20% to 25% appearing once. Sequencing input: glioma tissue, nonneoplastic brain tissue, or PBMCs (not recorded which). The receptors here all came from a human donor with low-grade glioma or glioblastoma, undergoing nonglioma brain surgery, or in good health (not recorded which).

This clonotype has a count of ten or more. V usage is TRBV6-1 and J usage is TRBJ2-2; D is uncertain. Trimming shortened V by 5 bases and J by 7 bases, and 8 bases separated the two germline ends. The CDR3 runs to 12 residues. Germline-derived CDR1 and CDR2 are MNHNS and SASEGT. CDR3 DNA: TGTGCCAGCAGTTATGAGATCGGGGAGCTGTTTTTT. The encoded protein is CASSYEIGELFF.

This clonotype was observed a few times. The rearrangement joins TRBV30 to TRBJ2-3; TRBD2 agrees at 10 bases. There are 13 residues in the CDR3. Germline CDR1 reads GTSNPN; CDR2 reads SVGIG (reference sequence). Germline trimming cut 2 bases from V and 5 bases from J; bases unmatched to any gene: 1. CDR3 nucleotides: TGTGCCTGGAGTCGACTAGCGGGAGATACGCAGTATTTT. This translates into CAWSRLAGDTQYF. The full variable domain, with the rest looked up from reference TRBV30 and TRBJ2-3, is SQTIHQWPATLVQPVGSPLSLECTVEGTSNPNLYWYRQAAGRGLQLLFYSVGIGQISSEVPQNLSASRPQDRQFILSSKKLLLSDSGFYLCAWSRLAGDTQYFGPGTRLTVL.

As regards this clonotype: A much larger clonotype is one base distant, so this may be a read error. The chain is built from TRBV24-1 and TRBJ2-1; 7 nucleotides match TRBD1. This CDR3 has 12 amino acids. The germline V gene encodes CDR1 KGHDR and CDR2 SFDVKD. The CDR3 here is CATSDRTGEQSF. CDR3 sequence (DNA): TGTGCCACCAGTGACCGTACAGGGGAGCAGTCCTTC.

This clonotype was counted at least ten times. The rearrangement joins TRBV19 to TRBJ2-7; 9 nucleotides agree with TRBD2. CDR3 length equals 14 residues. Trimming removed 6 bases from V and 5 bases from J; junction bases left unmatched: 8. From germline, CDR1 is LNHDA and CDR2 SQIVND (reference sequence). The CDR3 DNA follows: TGTGCCAGTAGCACTCCCGGACTAGCGAACGAGCAGTACTTC. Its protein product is CASSTPGLANEQYF.